A single T cell receptor (beta chain) is shown here with its context. Its cognate antigen is unknown. Trimming stripped 4 bases from V and 6 bases from J, with 10 bases between. This CDR3 contains 12 residues. Genomic DNA was employed as the template in profiling TCR beta VDJ and CDR3. TCRdb re-derived calls from the reads in MiXCR, one entry per CDR3 protein. Found here are about 200,000 distinct CDR3 sequences, roughly 60% of them singletons; the top ten hold roughly three fifths. These data are taken from a study of CD8+CD57+ T cells in acquired aplastic anemia. Overall study results and limits: Roughly 29 was the count of CD8+ CDR3 sequences that patients shared with controls.

Individuals selected for sequencing had exhibited CD8+CD57+ cell expansion on flow cytometry. The chain has TRBV12-3 or TRBV12-4 and TRBJ2-7; possible D gene TRBD1, 5 bases. The receptor comes from a human donor with aplastic anemia. The sample comprised sorted CD4+, CD8+, or CD8+CD57+ T cells (not recorded which) from PBMCs. The CDR3 coding sequence is TGTGCCAGCAGTTCCCTTAGGGGCGAGCAGTACTTC. Translated, it gives CASSSLRGEQYF.